This passage covers 8 T cell receptor beta chains from one sample sequenced in a study of glioma-infiltrating T cells after dendritic cell vaccination. Data came from immunoSEQ multiplex PCR; TCRdb stores just in-frame clones and leaves some out. The data hold tens of thousands of clones, with about 81% observed a single time. The input for sequencing was blood, taken before dendritic cell vaccination. The receptors were sampled from a human donor with glioblastoma.

This chain connects TRBV2 to TRBJ2-1, with D unresolved. CDR3 size: 11 residues. Trimming took off 4 bases at V and 6 bases at J, with 4 bases between the two ends. From germline, CDR1 is SNHLY and CDR2 FYNNEI. The CDR3 spells CASSAFNEQFF. CDR3 coding DNA: TGTGCCAGCAGTGCTTTCAATGAGCAGTTCTTC.

This clone was counted only a few times. The rearrangement joins TRBV5-1 to TRBJ1-2, with a tentative D call TRBD1 (6 bases). Germline CDR1 reads SGHRS; CDR2 reads YFSETQ. The CDR3 is 14 amino acids. Trimming took off 5 bases at V and 3 bases at J, with 14 bases between the two ends. DNA of the CDR3: TGCGCCAGCAGAACAGGGTATCAGGACTATGGCTACACCTTC. It specifies CASRTGYQDYGYTF.

This chain connects TRBV6-6 to TRBJ2-1, with D possibly being TRBD1 (6 bases). Trimming pared 5 bases from V and 4 bases from J, leaving 12 bases between. This CDR3 spans 14 amino acids. From germline, CDR1 is MNHNY and CDR2 SVGAGI (reference sequence). The CDR3 reads CASSQKTGYNEQFF. For the CDR3, the DNA is TGTGCCAGCAGTCAGAAAACAGGGTACAATGAGCAGTTCTTC.

The rearrangement joins TRBV5-1 to TRBJ1-6, with a possible D match to TRBD1 (6 bases). Germline lookup yields CDR1 SGHRS and CDR2 YFSETQ. The V end was cut by 4 bases, the J end by 0 bases, with 17 bases between. The CDR3 runs to 18 residues. The DNA of the CDR3 is TGCGCCAGCAGCCTGGAGGGGGGGCCTAGCTCCTATAATTCACCCCTCCACTTT. Translated, it gives CASSLEGGPSSYNSPLHF.

The chain links TRBV10-1 to TRBJ2-5; D gene unclear. The germline V gene has CDR1 WNHNN and CDR2 SYGVQD (reference sequence). V lost 2 bases to trimming and J lost 2 bases, with 12 bases between them. There are 15 residues in the CDR3. In DNA, the CDR3 is TGCGCCAGCAGTGAGAATGTGGGCCCTCAAGAGACCCAGTACTTC. As protein: CASSENVGPQETQYF.

V usage is TRBV29-1 and J usage is TRBJ2-5, with 7 nucleotides matching TRBD1. This CDR3 comprises 14 residues. Germline CDR1 reads SQVTM; CDR2 reads ANQGSEA. V lost 2 bases to trimming and J lost 4 bases; unmatched junction nucleotides: 7. The CDR3 coding sequence is TGCAGCGTTGAAAGGGGGCTAGCTGGAGAGACCCAGTACTTC. Translated: CSVERGLAGETQYF.

Regarding this clone: The germline gene is not matched at one end of the junction; a read error may be the cause. The chain employs TRBV7-7 and TRBJ2-6; D might be TRBD2 (6 bases). CDR1 and CDR2 from the germline V gene are SSHAT and FNYEAQ (reference sequence). The CDR3 spans 15 residues. The CDR3 bases are TGTGCTAGCAGCGCTAGCGCTTCTGGGGCCAACGTCCTGACTTTC. It translates to CASSASASGANVLTF.

The chain uses TRBV7-9 and TRBJ1-6, with TRBD1 as a possible D gene (6 bases). The germline V gene encodes CDR1 SEHNR and CDR2 FQNEAQ (reference sequence). The V end lost 6 bases, the J end lost 8 bases, and 14 bases lay between the germline ends. This CDR3 is built from 14 residues. For the CDR3, the DNA is TGTGCCAGCAGTCATGGACAGCTCCATTCACCCCTCCACTTT. Translating it yields CASSHGQLHSPLHF.